The clone carrying this T cell receptor (beta chain) is a singleton in its sample. As yet, its antigen is unknown. The data were taken from a study of cytomegalovirus exposure and HLA in healthy donors. Study-wide points: A highly shared variant cluster was judged a likely technical artifact.

V was clipped by 2 bases and J by 2 bases, with 7 bases between them. This CDR3 comprises 14 residues. Germline V gene sequence: CDR1 MNHEY, CDR2 SMNVEV (reference sequence). It was with 60 Vbeta and 13 Jbeta primers that the PCR ran. Repertoires were generated with immunoSEQ multiplex PCR, while TCRdb's copy carries only in-frame clones and drops some. The sample gives 150,000 or so clones, 84% of which show up once; under 1.1% is in the top ten. V is TRBV27 and J is TRBJ1-5, with unresolved D. This TCR was recovered from a man aged 30 to 39 in good health and CMV-seronegative. Sequenced material: PBMCs. CDR3 coding DNA: TGTGCCAGCAGTTTAGTTCGGGGCAATCAGCCCCAGCATTTT. It yields the protein CASSLVRGNQPQHF.